This T cell receptor (beta chain) was sequenced in a study of T-cell memory formation after mild COVID-19. Germline values: CDR1 SGHRS, CDR2 YFSETQ. V was pared by 4 bases and J by 2 bases, with 9 bases between. This CDR3 spans 13 amino acids. Findings of the study overall: CD4/CD8 balance held among clones contracting day 15 to 85, and later expanders leaned CD4+.

TCRdb called the 5' RACE reads again in MiXCR, with one record for every CDR3 protein. The sample records about 180,000 distinct CDR3 sequences, 16% being singletons. This clonotype was recorded many times. No antigen is known for it. Input material: PBMCs or a T cell subset sorted from them (not recorded which). The V gene is TRBV5-1, the J gene TRBJ1-2, with a possible D match to TRBD1 (5 bases). This receptor was identified in an adult woman who had mild COVID-19 (a few samples of this study predate the infection). Cell type and time point are not known. The CDR3 loop reads CASSKTENYGYTF. As DNA, the CDR3 is TGCGCCAGCAGCAAGACAGAAAACTATGGCTACACCTTC.